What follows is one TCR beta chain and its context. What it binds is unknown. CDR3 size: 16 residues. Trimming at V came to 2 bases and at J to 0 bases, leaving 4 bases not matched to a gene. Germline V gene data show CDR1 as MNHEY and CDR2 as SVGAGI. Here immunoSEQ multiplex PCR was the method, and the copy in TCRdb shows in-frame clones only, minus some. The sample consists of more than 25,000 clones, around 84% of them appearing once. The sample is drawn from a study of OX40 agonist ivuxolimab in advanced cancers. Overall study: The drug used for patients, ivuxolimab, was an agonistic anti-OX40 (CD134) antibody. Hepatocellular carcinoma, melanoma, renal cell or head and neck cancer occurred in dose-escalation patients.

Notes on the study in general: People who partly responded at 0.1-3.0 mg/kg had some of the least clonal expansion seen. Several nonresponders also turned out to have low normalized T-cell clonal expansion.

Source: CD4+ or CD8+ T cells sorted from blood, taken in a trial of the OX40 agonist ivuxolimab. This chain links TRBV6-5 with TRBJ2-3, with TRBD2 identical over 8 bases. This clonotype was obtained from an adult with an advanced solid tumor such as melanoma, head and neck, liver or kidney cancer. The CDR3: CASSYPGRASTDTQYF. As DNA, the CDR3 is TGTGCCAGCAGTTACCCCGGGAGGGCTAGCACAGATACGCAGTATTTT.